The clone carrying this T cell receptor beta chain was seen a handful of times. V lost 0 bases and J lost 3; bases outside the gene matches: 11. From germline, CDR1 is SGHRS and CDR2 YFSETQ. This CDR3 is built from 18 residues. Time point defined: newly diagnosed GD, antithyroid drugs for less than 3 months. Making the TCR library involved RNA that had been extracted from PBMCs. TCR beta libraries were built with iRepertoire HTBI primers and Arm-PCR of CDR3 regions. TCRdb used MiXCR to reprocess the multiplex PCR reads, holding one entry per CDR3 protein. Of 580,000 or so distinct CDR3 sequences in the sample, about 15% are singletons; the top ten hold more than 10%. The sample comes from a study of regulatory T cells in long-lasting Graves disease. This sample was shared with a second study, whose subject was T cells in Graves' hyperthyroidism and ophthalmopathy.

This clonotype originated in a man younger than 35 with Graves disease. This sample comprised peripheral blood mononuclear cells (PBMCs), obtained at new diagnosis, from a patient treated with antithyroid drugs. The rearrangement joins TRBV5-1 to TRBJ1-2, with TRBD1 matching over 10 bases. In nucleotides, the CDR3 is TGCGCCAGCAGCTTGGAGGGGACAGGGGTTCTCGGGGACTATGGCTACACCTTC. Its translation is CASSLEGTGVLGDYGYTF.